This TCR beta chain emerged from a study of cytomegalovirus exposure and HLA in healthy donors (dated by TCRdb to between 2016 and 2019). Describing the broader study: According to a later analysis, the 120 or so validation repertoires were produced on the same platform as the 600 to 850 repertoires of the first cohort. The study was designed to test whether signatures of past pathogen exposure could be identified by cataloging public T cell receptors. In addition to the first cohort of hundreds of subjects, a separate validation cohort of 130 or so different subjects was used. To predict cytomegalovirus infection status, the study brought together high-throughput TCR immunosequencing, statistical association of individual TCRs with disease status, and machine learning. What the authors observed across the whole study: In vitro tests confirmed that three of the cytomegalovirus-associated TCR beta chains recognize cytomegalovirus antigens. A later analysis had no HLA typing for the validation cohort, so co-occurrence there was scored across all 120 repertoires. Subsequent analysis determined that TCRs grouped into clusters in the first cohort also showed a tendency toward co-occurrence across the 120 or so validation repertoires, and approximately 94% of cluster scores exceeded 0. A total of some 180 TCR beta chains were listed by the study as associated with cytomegalovirus. According to the authors, the approach could potentially be generalized to other disease states and immunological phenotypes. Most TCR sequences were seen in very few donors, while some public TCRs were found in many individuals. In both the original and validation cohorts, the classifier was reported to diagnose cytomegalovirus status with high specificity and sensitivity.

Receptor amplification or capture employed the immunoSEQ multiplex PCR assay. Per the authors' processing: A statistical classification framework was built for diagnosing cytomegalovirus status from the catalog of TCR beta chain sequences. Here the immuneACCESS table is served through TCRdb, limited to in-frame sequences with V and J called. Missing clones are a known gap in these copies; in checked studies unresolved V genes cover under half, and the rest lacks a known reason. V, J and clone size are taken as reported in that table, and D and trimming were inferred from the DNA itself. The sample has approximately 210,000 clones on record, just over 85% of them singletons. The ten largest clonotypes hold roughly 2.8% of the sample. Separate from the approximately 700-subject first cohort, the validation cohort of 90 to 150 subjects was the group to which the donors belonged. About this clone: The clone's antigen remains unknown. The record has no base qualities; no much larger clone is one base away.

The junction carries 13 bases between V and J, which are trimmed by 3 bases and 5 bases respectively. Taken from the germline V gene, the CDR1 and CDR2 loops are ENHRY and SYGVKD. The CDR3 goes from the cysteine to the phenylalanine over 14 residues. The kept DNA is CDR3 alone, 42 bases in frame from the first base. The specimen was PBMCs. The chain joins TRBV10-3 to TRBJ1-1; TRBD1 might be the D gene, on 5 matching bases. This TCR was sampled from a young woman in good health and CMV-seronegative. The sequenced DNA is TGTGCCATCAGTGAACGACCAGGGTGGACTGAAGCTTTCTTT. This encodes CAISERPGWTEAFF.